This T cell receptor beta chain was sequenced in a study of blood T cell repertoires in COVID-19. V lost 5 bases and J 6 bases, leaving 12 bases between the germline ends. There are 13 residues in the CDR3. Here immunoSEQ multiplex PCR was the method, and the copy in TCRdb shows in-frame clones only, minus some. This table holds around 100,000 clones, about four fifths found once. The rearrangement uses TRBV12-3 or TRBV12-4 and TRBJ2-3; a possible D gene is TRBD2 (5 bases). The sequencing sample was made of peripheral blood. This receptor was obtained from a man aged 55 to 70 with acute or convalescent COVID-19. CDR3 loop: CASSPPGDDTQYF. In DNA form, the CDR3 reads TGTGCCAGCAGTCCCCCCGGGGATGATACGCAGTATTTT.